These T cell receptor beta chains were read from a single sample in a study of blood T cell repertoires in COVID-19. The repertoire was sequenced with immunoSEQ multiplex PCR; TCRdb's copy has only in-frame clones and lacks some. The sample has roughly 250,000 clones, roughly 84% seen once; the top ten hold 2.1%. The sample comprised peripheral blood. The receptors shown here come from a woman in her 40s who had recovered from COVID-19. The CDR3 runs from the conserved cysteine through the conserved F or W. A D gene is named only where the DNA matches it firmly. Where a row states a size, it is once, few, many or the class of an expanded clone; other rows omit it.

TRBV19	TRBJ1-1	NA	few	CASSIFSTGNTEAFF	TGTGCCAGTAGTATTTTTTCGACAGGGAACACTGAAGCTTTCTTT
TRBV6-6	TRBJ1-5	NA	NA	CATSTGGEQPQHF	TGTGCCACCTCAACGGGGGGGGAACAGCCCCAGCATTTT
TRBV19	TRBJ1-1	TRBD1	once	CASSGGQGRSNTEAFF	TGTGCCAGTAGTGGAGGACAGGGCAGGTCGAACACTGAAGCTTTCTTT
TRBV27	TRBJ2-1	TRBD2	NA	CASSLTSVDNEQFF	TGTGCCAGCAGTTTAACTAGCGTCGACAATGAGCAGTTCTTC
TRBV3-1/TRBV3-2	TRBJ1-2	NA	NA	CASSQGLGARGYTF	TGTGCCAGCAGCCAGGGCTTGGGGGCTAGGGGCTACACCTTC
TRBV30	TRBJ1-2	NA	NA	CARGRQSANYGYTF	TGTGCCCGAGGCCGCCAGTCCGCTAACTATGGCTACACCTTC
TRBV29-1	TRBJ2-2	NA	NA	CSADRGAGTGELFF	TGCAGCGCCGATCGGGGGGCCGGCACCGGGGAGCTGTTTTTT
TRBV6-5	TRBJ2-7	TRBD2	NA	CASSYRAGGTYEQYF	TGTGCCAGCAGTTACCGGGCGGGAGGGACCTACGAGCAGTACTTC
TRBV7-3	TRBJ1-3	TRBD1	NA	CASSEGQPGNTIYF	TGTGCCAGCAGTGAGGGACAGCCTGGAAACACCATATATTTT
TRBV2	TRBJ2-1	NA	NA	CASSEGRQGGDEQFF	TGTGCCAGCAGTGAGGGTCGACAGGGAGGAGATGAGCAGTTCTTC